The 32 T cell receptor beta chains below were found in one sample sequenced in a study of metastatic and nonmetastatic thyroid tumors. Until they underwent thyroid surgery, no patient had received any treatment. TCRdb reprocessed the PCR reads via MiXCR. In the table there are 6,400 or so clones, about 32% of which are singletons. Sequencing used adjacent normal tissue. The receptors originated from a female donor with papillary thyroid cancer or a benign thyroid nodule (not recorded which). Some clones in this sample may be carry-over from other donors' samples.

The rearrangement joins TRBV18 to TRBJ1-1; unclear D gene. V dropped 0 bases and J dropped 4 bases, with 9 bases sitting between them. Germline CDR1 reads KGHSH; CDR2 reads LQKENI. This CDR3 is 14 amino acids long. CDR3 DNA sequence: TGTGCCAGCTCACCACCGAGCAGGAGCACTGAAGCTTTCTTT. It translates to CASSPPSRSTEAFF.

V is TRBV12-3 or TRBV12-4 and J is TRBJ1-1; TRBD1 might be the D (6 bases). V lost 8 bases and J 3 bases, leaving 19 bases between the germline ends. This CDR3 is built from 15 residues. The CDR3 loop reads CASCSGQWGHTEAFF. CDR3 nucleotide sequence: TGTGCCAGCTGTTCAGGACAGTGGGGTCACACTGAAGCTTTCTTT.

This clone was counted only a few times. The CDR3 here is CASGQGISTEAFF. CDR3 DNA sequence: TGTGCCAGTGGACAGGGAATAAGCACTGAAGCTTTCTTT. The rearrangement links TRBV19 to TRBJ1-1, with TRBD1 matching over 8 bases. Germline loops: CDR1 LNHDA, CDR2 SQIVND (reference sequence). V shed 8 bases, J shed 4 bases, and the junction held 6 bases outside the gene matches. CDR3 length: 13 residues.

The table lists this clone with a few counts. The gene calls are TRBV28 and TRBJ1-3; tentatively, D is TRBD1 (5 bases). V shed 2 bases and J shed 0 bases, with 14 bases lying between them. In germline, CDR1 is MDHEN, CDR2 SYDVKM. The CDR3 extends over 17 amino acids. The CDR3 nucleotides read TGTGCCAGCAGTTTAGTGGCAGGGATACTCTCTGGAAACACCATATATTTT. Amino acids: CASSLVAGILSGNTIYF.

The chain combines TRBV5-6 with TRBJ1-1, with 8 bases matching TRBD1. Germline trimming cut 8 bases from V and 5 bases from J; bases unmatched to any gene: 14. The CDR3 has 15 amino acids. Germline V CDR1 and CDR2: SGHDT, YYEEEE. The CDR3 DNA reads TGTGCCAGAACGGGACAGGACCCCACCAGAACTGAAGCTTTCTTT. Its translation: CARTGQDPTRTEAFF.

This clone is deemed large. The rearrangement uses TRBV7-8 and TRBJ2-7, with 7 bases aligning to TRBD1. The CDR3 totals 16 residues. Germline trimming cut 5 bases from V and 1 base from J; bases unmatched to any gene: 11. Per germline, CDR1 SGHVS and CDR2 FQNEAQ. CDR3 coding DNA: TGTGCCAGCAGCACATCTCCGGGACAGCTATCCTACGAGCAGTACTTC. This codes for CASSTSPGQLSYEQYF.

The chain joins TRBV4-2 to TRBJ2-7; 7 positions agree with TRBD1. Germline V gene sequence: CDR1 LGHNA, CDR2 YNFKEQ. The CDR3 has 14 residues. Germline trimming cut 5 bases from V and 2 bases from J; bases unmatched to any gene: 6. CDR3 bases: TGTGCCAGCAGCTATTCCGGGACAGCCTACGAGCAGTACTTC. This translates into CASSYSGTAYEQYF.

This clone was detected only a few times. J is TRBJ1-4 and V is TRBV19; 8 bases fit TRBD1. Germline CDR1 reads LNHDA; CDR2 reads SQIVND (reference sequence). This CDR3 is built from 13 residues. The V and J ends lost 7 bases and 7 bases, in that order; junction bases with no gene match: 5. The CDR3 nucleotides read TGTGCCAGTACCGGACAGGGCGGTGAAAAACTGTTTTTT. Encoded protein: CASTGQGGEKLFF.

This clone was counted only a few times. The chain joins TRBV19 to TRBJ1-2; 9 bases fit TRBD1. Germline values: CDR1 LNHDA, CDR2 SQIVND (reference sequence). This CDR3 has 15 residues. Trimming at V came to 2 bases and at J to 8 bases, leaving 9 bases not matched to a gene. In nucleotides, the CDR3 is TGTGCCAGTAGTATACACCTCGGACAGGGGAACGGCTACACCTTC. This translates into CASSIHLGQGNGYTF. Full variable domain (remainder filled in from reference TRBV19 and TRBJ1-2): DGGITQSPKYLFRKEGQNVTLSCEQNLNHDAMYWYRQDPGQGLRLIYYSQIVNDFQKGDIAEGYSVSREKKESFPLTVTSAQKNPTAFYLCASSIHLGQGNGYTFGSGTRLTVV.

This chain links TRBV7-1 with TRBJ2-1, with TRBD2 matching 14 bases. TRBV7-1 is known as an ORF, though its function is uncertain. J lost 8 bases, V lost 4 bases, and 16 bases had no gene match. The CDR3 consists of 19 residues. The CDR3 region has the DNA TGTGCCAGCAGCTACAATCCCCCCGTGGGACTAGCGGGAGAGCATGAGCAGTTCTTC. This encodes CASSYNPPVGLAGEHEQFF.

The chain links TRBV20-1 to TRBJ2-7; D might be TRBD1 (6 bases). Trimming shortened V by 6 bases and J by 1 base, and 10 bases separated the two germline ends. The CDR3 is 12 amino acids. The germline CDR1 and CDR2 sequences are DFQATT and SNEGSKA (reference sequence). CDR3 loop: CSATDRSYEQYF. DNA of the CDR3: TGCAGTGCCACTGACAGGTCCTACGAGCAGTACTTC.

The chain couples TRBV28 to TRBJ2-3; the match to TRBD2 covers 9 bases. Germline CDR1 MDHEN, CDR2 SYDVKM. The CDR3 totals 16 residues. Losses at the gene ends were 4 bases for V and 4 bases for J; bases not matched to a gene: 9. CDR3 bases: TGTGCCAGCAGTTCGATTAGCGGGAGTGGGGCAGATACGCAGTATTTT. Protein sequence: CASSSISGSGADTQYF.

This clone was seen a few times. V gene TRBV28 combines with J gene TRBJ2-7; possible D gene TRBD1, 7 bases. Looked up from germline, CDR1 is MDHEN and CDR2 is SYDVKM. This CDR3 has 15 residues. V was pared by 7 bases and J by 2 bases, with 18 bases between. CDR3 in DNA: TGTGCCAGCACCCCAGGAGGCAGGGGGGCCTACGAGCAGTACTTC. It codes for CASTPGGRGAYEQYF.

J is TRBJ2-7 and V is TRBV20-1; D is possibly TRBD1 or TRBD2 (5 bases each). Germline CDR1 is DFQATT and CDR2 is SNEGSKA (reference sequence). CDR3 size: 14 residues. V lost 5 bases, J lost 0 bases, and 14 bases lay in between. CDR3 amino acids: CSASRGTRSYEQYF. The CDR3 DNA follows: TGCAGTGCTTCCCGAGGGACGCGCTCCTACGAGCAGTACTTC.

V usage is TRBV20-1 and J usage is TRBJ2-5, with 7 bases matching TRBD2. The tail of the sequence fits TRBJ2-1 better, so the J call may be wrong. Germline V lookup: CDR1 DFQATT, CDR2 SNEGSKA (reference sequence). There are 16 residues in the CDR3. As DNA, the CDR3 is TGCAGTGCTAGAGACGCCAGGAGCGGGGATTACAATGAGCAGTTCTTC. Protein sequence: CSARDARSGDYNEQFF.

The chain recombines TRBV2 with TRBJ2-7, with a possible D match to TRBD1 (5 bases). From germline, CDR1 is SNHLY and CDR2 FYNNEI. The length of the CDR3 is 16 residues. V was shortened by 3 bases and J by 7 bases, with 22 bases between the two germline ends. The CDR3 coding sequence is TGTGCCAGCAGTGACATCTCGACAGATGGGTCCGGAGAGCAGTACTTC. Its translation: CASSDISTDGSGEQYF.

The chain carries TRBV11-1 and TRBJ2-7; TRBD1 matches at 12 bases. The CDR3 is 17 amino acids. Trimming removed 6 bases from V and 3 bases from J; junction bases left unmatched: 12. Germline V gene data show CDR1 as SGHAT and CDR2 as FQDESV (reference sequence). CDR3: CASSPTSGTGGIYEQYF. The CDR3 DNA reads as TGTGCCAGCAGTCCTACATCCGGGACAGGGGGCATCTACGAGCAGTACTTC.

This clone was seen only a few times. This chain joins TRBV12-3 or TRBV12-4 and TRBJ1-2; no clear D. The CDR3 contains 14 residues. Trimming left V 5 bases short and J 4 bases short, with 14 bases between. The DNA of the CDR3 is TGTGCCAGCAGTGCGCGAGGTGGGTGCTATGGCTACACCTTC. This sequence encodes CASSARGGCYGYTF.

This clone was seen only a few times. The chain employs TRBV12-3 or TRBV12-4 and TRBJ1-2, with D possibly matching TRBD1 (6 bases). Between the trimmed V and J ends, which lost 6 bases and 8 bases, there was a span of 13 bases. This CDR3 region has 12 residues. Written as DNA, the CDR3 is TGTGCCAGCAGCCAGGGACAAACCGGCTACACCTTC. Amino acids: CASSQGQTGYTF.

This clone was counted between two and nine times. Germline is not matched at one junction end, which may reflect a read error. The rearrangement links TRBV6-4 to TRBJ2-1; TRBD2 matches 14 bases. This CDR3 contains 15 residues. CDR1 is MRHNA, CDR2 SNTAGT, per germline. CDR3 region: CASSDGTSGSNEQLF. CDR3 bases: TGTGCCAGCAGTGACGGGACTAGCGGGAGCAATGAGCAGCTCTTC.

The gene calls are TRBV12-3 or TRBV12-4 and TRBJ2-4; no clear D. The V gene lost 6 bases and the J gene lost 5 bases, with 11 bases spanning the gap. This CDR3 region has 13 residues. CDR3 sequence: CASRSRLENIQYF. The CDR3 bases are TGTGCCAGCAGATCCAGACTGGAAAACATTCAGTACTTC.

This clone showed up just a few times. The chain employs TRBV6-2 or TRBV6-3 and TRBJ2-7; 7 bases agree with TRBD2. This CDR3 has 13 amino acids. CDR1 is MNHEY and CDR2 is SVGEGT in the germline V gene. V was pared by 7 bases and J by 0 bases, with 3 bases of the junction left unmatched. CDR3 amino acids: CASTRGDSYEQYF. The CDR3 bases are TGTGCCAGCACTCGGGGGGACTCCTACGAGCAGTACTTC.

J is TRBJ2-1 and V is TRBV27; TRBD2 might be the D (6 bases). Trimming removed 4 bases at V and 4 bases at J, with 11 bases between. Germline CDR1 and CDR2: MNHEY and SMNVEV (reference sequence). The CDR3 covers 14 residues. The CDR3 DNA reads TGTGCCAGCAGTTCCGGGAGAGGGTACAATGAGCAGTTCTTC. It yields the protein CASSSGRGYNEQFF.

The chain combines TRBV9 with TRBJ2-7; D not resolved. The germline gives CDR1 SGDLS, CDR2 YYNGEE. This CDR3 region has 11 residues. V gave up 4 bases and J gave up 6 bases, with 8 bases separating them. The CDR3 nucleotides are TGTGCCAGCAGCACCCCCATCGAGCAGTACTTC. This encodes CASSTPIEQYF.

In this sample, this clone turned up a few times. The chain joins TRBV5-4 to TRBJ2-1; TRBD1 matches at 7 bases. The junction had 4 bases not matched to a gene; V was cut back by 0 bases and J by 10 bases. CDR1 is SGHNT, CDR2 YYREEE, per germline (reference sequence). The CDR3 runs to 13 residues. The CDR3 loop reads CASSLDRDSEQFF. The CDR3 DNA reads TGTGCCAGCAGCTTGGACCGGGACAGCGAGCAGTTCTTC. Full variable domain (remainder filled in from reference TRBV5-4 and TRBJ2-1): ETGVTQSPTHLIKTRGQQVTLRCSSQSGHNTVSWYQQALGQGPQFIFQYYREEENGRGNFPPRFSGLQFPNYSSELNVNALELDDSALYLCASSLDRDSEQFFGPGTRLTVL.

The chain combines TRBV7-7 with TRBJ2-7, with D maybe TRBD1 (5 bases). The germline V gene encodes CDR1 SSHAT and CDR2 FNYEAQ (reference sequence). The CDR3 contains 14 residues. For the CDR3, the DNA is TGTGCTAGCCGCTGGGGCTTCGGTTACTACGAGCAGTACTTC. It specifies CASRWGFGYYEQYF.

The CDR3 spells CASTDRGPNYGYTF. CDR3 sequence (DNA): TGTGCCAGCACCGACAGGGGGCCTAACTATGGCTACACCTTC. This chain links TRBV12-3 or TRBV12-4 with TRBJ1-2, with 10 bases that match TRBD1. J gave up 0 bases and V 7 bases, and 2 bases lay outside the gene matches. CDR3 length: 14 residues.

The chain combines TRBV6-4 with TRBJ1-5; D may be TRBD1 (5 bases). The CDR3 runs 13 residues. V lost 4 bases, J lost 7 bases, and 11 bases lay in between. CDR1 is MRHNA and CDR2 is SNTAGT in the germline V gene. CDR3 in DNA: TGTGCCAGCAGTGTAGGGACCGGGCAGCCCCAGCATTTT. As protein: CASSVGTGQPQHF.

The DNA of the CDR3 is TGTGCCAGCAGCACACAGGGGGGAAACACCATATATTTT. This codes for CASSTQGGNTIYF. V usage is TRBV9 and J usage is TRBJ1-3; 7 bases are a match to TRBD1. With 4 bases clipped from V and 4 bases from J, the junction kept 2 bases outside the gene matches. The CDR3 spans 13 residues. The germline CDR1 and CDR2 sequences are SGDLS and YYNGEE.

This clone ranks as large. Other DNA sequences in the same sample also yield this CDR3. V and J are TRBV6-1 and TRBJ2-1; TRBD2 agrees at 13 bases. The CDR3 has 16 amino acids. CDR1 is MNHNS and CDR2 is SASEGT in the germline V gene. J lost 6 bases, V lost 3 bases, and 5 bases had no gene match. CDR3: CASSDTGTSGINEQFF. CDR3 sequence (DNA): TGTGCCAGCAGTGACACCGGGACTAGCGGGATCAATGAGCAGTTCTTC.

This clone was recorded once. The chain links TRBV5-1 to TRBJ2-7; no clear D. Germline V lookup: CDR1 SGHRS, CDR2 YFSETQ. V gave up 4 bases and J gave up 2 bases, with 13 bases separating them. The CDR3 covers 14 residues. The chain's CDR3 is CASSTTTVPYEQYF. The CDR3 DNA reads TGCGCCAGCAGCACGACGACGGTGCCCTACGAGCAGTACTTC.

There are a few counts of this clone. The chain joins TRBV6-5 to TRBJ2-1, with D uncertain. CDR1 and CDR2 (germline): MNHEY, SVGAGI. The CDR3 loop spans 13 amino acids. V was pared by 8 bases and J by 9 bases, with 17 bases between. CDR3: CASSDTGRGEQFF. The CDR3 DNA reads TGTGCCAGCTCAGACACTGGACGCGGTGAGCAGTTCTTC.